A selection of T cell receptor beta chains follows, all from one sample in a study of memory CD4+ T cells and cytomegalovirus serostatus. Repertoires were generated with immunoSEQ multiplex PCR, while TCRdb's copy carries only in-frame clones and drops some. The table lists tens of thousands of clones, approximately 80% of them singletons, with roughly 0.6% in the top ten. The material sequenced was memory CD4+ T cells from blood. These receptors were collected from an adult in good health and CMV-seronegative. Each CDR3 is given with its conserved first and last residue. The order of the fields is V gene, clone size, J gene, CDR3 protein. Size values are once, few and many counts, or a class for expanded clones, and some rows have none.

V gene: TRBV6-6; clone size: NA; J gene: TRBJ1-5; CDR3 protein: CASSDQGYQPQHF
V gene: TRBV27; clone size: NA; J gene: TRBJ1-1; CDR3 protein: CASSVLTGATEAFF
V gene: TRBV25-1; clone size: NA; J gene: TRBJ2-7; CDR3 protein: CASSLTRPPYEQYF
V gene: TRBV29-1; clone size: NA; J gene: TRBJ1-1; CDR3 protein: CSVEDRQGALHTEAFF
V gene: TRBV6-5; clone size: NA; J gene: TRBJ1-2; CDR3 protein: CASSPASNYGYTF
V gene: TRBV27; clone size: NA; J gene: TRBJ2-7; CDR3 protein: CASKRNNEQYF
V gene: TRBV7-2; clone size: NA; J gene: TRBJ1-1; CDR3 protein: CASSYRVSTEAFF
V gene: TRBV5-1; clone size: few; J gene: TRBJ2-2; CDR3 protein: CASSWREGRGRTNTGELFF
V gene: TRBV19; clone size: NA; J gene: TRBJ2-7; CDR3 protein: CASSISNYEQYF
V gene: TRBV9; clone size: once; J gene: TRBJ2-3; CDR3 protein: CASSGGLAGVDTQYF